One and the same sample provided the 20 T cell receptor beta chains below, sequenced in a study of vaccination and CD4 T cells after COVID-19. The antigens these receptors bind are not known. Sequence data for DNA of cultured CD4+ T cells were generated by the Oncomine TCR Beta short-read assay. TCRdb reprocessed the PCR reads via MiXCR and lists one record per CDR3 protein. The repertoire holds tens of thousands of distinct CDR3 sequences, with 43% as singletons. Treatment specified: approximately nine-day PBMC culture with coronavirus spike peptide pools or control peptides (ViraFEST assay). The sample in question was CD4+ T cells from blood, cultured in vitro, obtained after SARS-CoV-2 vaccination. These receptors were taken from a human donor who had recovered from COVID-19.

There are a few counts of this clonotype. The chain has TRBV20-1 and TRBJ1-1; D not certain. CDR3 length equals 10 residues. The germline V gene has CDR1 DFQATT and CDR2 SNEGSKA (reference sequence). The CDR3 nucleotides are TGCACCCCGTGGGGAGGTGAAGCTTTCTTT. This sequence encodes CTPWGGEAFF.

The chain joins TRBV20-1 to TRBJ2-3, with 9 bases aligning to TRBD2. The V segment lost 5 bases and the J segment 0 bases; nucleotides outside the gene matches: 6. Per the germline V gene, CDR1 is DFQATT and CDR2 is SNEGSKA (reference sequence). The CDR3 consists of 15 residues. The CDR3 spells CSAGGLAGSTDTQYF. The CDR3 DNA sequence: TGCAGTGCTGGCGGCCTAGCGGGAAGCACAGATACGCAGTATTTT.

This chain uses TRBV10-3 with TRBJ1-2, with D perhaps matching TRBD1 (5 bases). The CDR3 length is 17 residues. Trimming removed 4 bases from V and 4 bases from J, with 22 bases in between. The germline V gene encodes CDR1 ENHRY and CDR2 SYGVKD. The CDR3 loop is CAISAHLGGGTTYGYTF. The CDR3 region has the DNA TGTGCCATCAGTGCCCACCTGGGGGGAGGGACGACCTATGGCTACACCTTC.

The J gene is TRBJ1-2, the V gene TRBV28, with TRBD1 identical over 9 bases. The CDR3 runs to 15 residues. The germline gives CDR1 MDHEN, CDR2 SYDVKM. J was trimmed by 4 bases and V by 3 bases; bases with no gene match: 6. The CDR3 nucleotides read TGTGCCAGCAGTTTCTACAGGGGGCAGGGCTATGGCTACACCTTC. It is translated as CASSFYRGQGYGYTF.

This clonotype appeared a single time. The rearrangement links TRBV7-9 to TRBJ2-1, with 12 bases that match TRBD2. The CDR3 runs 14 residues. The V and J ends lost 0 bases and 10 bases, in that order; junction bases with no gene match: 1. Germline loops: CDR1 SEHNR, CDR2 FQNEAQ (reference sequence). The CDR3: CASSLALAGGEQFF. The CDR3 nucleotides are TGTGCCAGCAGCTTAGCGCTAGCGGGAGGGGAGCAGTTCTTC.

This chain uses TRBV28 with TRBJ2-5; D might be TRBD1 or TRBD2, each matching 5 bases. Germline CDR1 and CDR2: MDHEN and SYDVKM. The CDR3 runs to 13 residues. The V and J ends lost 6 bases and 0 bases respectively, with 8 bases between them. DNA of the CDR3: TGTGCCAGCAGCAGGGACCACCAAGAGACCCAGTACTTC. It is translated as CASSRDHQETQYF. Looking up the rest from reference TRBV28 and TRBJ2-5 gives the full variable domain: DVKVTQSSRYLVKRTGEKVFLECVQDMDHENMFWYRQDPGLGLRLIYFSYDVKMKEKGDIPEGYSVSREKKERFSLILESASTNQTSMYLCASSRDHQETQYFGPGTRLLVL.

J is TRBJ2-1 and V is TRBV28; D possibly corresponds to TRBD1 (5 bases). CDR1 is MDHEN and CDR2 is SYDVKM in the germline V gene. Between the trimmed V and J ends, which lost 11 bases and 0 bases, there was a span of 17 bases. CDR3 size: 15 residues. Here the CDR3 DNA reads TGTGCCTCCCAGGGCGAGCTTAGCTCCTACAATGAGCAGTTCTTC. Translating it yields CASQGELSSYNEQFF.

The chain recombines TRBV6-1 with TRBJ1-5; a weak D match, TRBD1 (5 bases). V was cut by 2 bases and J by 0 bases, with 14 bases left in between. This CDR3 spans 17 amino acids. In germline, CDR1 is MNHNS, CDR2 SASEGT. CDR3 DNA sequence: TGTGCCAGCAGTGAATTATGGGGGACCGATAGCAATCAGCCCCAGCATTTT. It yields the protein CASSELWGTDSNQPQHF.

This clonotype has only a few counts. The V and J genes are TRBV6-5 and TRBJ1-6, with D unclear. The CDR3 has 9 residues. V lost 8 bases, J lost 9 bases, and 2 bases lay in between. Germline loops: CDR1 MNHEY, CDR2 SVGAGI. CDR3 sequence (DNA): TGTGCCAGCGGTTCACCCCTCCACTTT. Translated, it gives CASGSPLHF.

In its sample, this clonotype was seen a few times. The rearrangement joins TRBV11-2 to TRBJ1-2; no definite D call. V lost 4 bases to trimming and J lost 3 bases, with 18 bases between them. The germline gives CDR1 SGHAT, CDR2 FQNNGV. This CDR3 spans 16 amino acids. The CDR3, as DNA: TGTGCCAGCAGCTCGCTCAGCCCTAAGAAAGACTATGGCTACACCTTC. Its protein is CASSSLSPKKDYGYTF.

This clonotype was observed a handful of times. CDR3 sequence (DNA): TGTGCCAGTAGTGCCCGACAGGGAATCGCGGGCAATCAGCCCCAGCATTTT. As protein: CASSARQGIAGNQPQHF. The genes are TRBV19 and TRBJ1-5; 7 nucleotides line up with TRBD1. In germline, CDR1 is LNHDA, CDR2 SQIVND (reference sequence). The CDR3 has 17 residues. The V gene end was trimmed by 5 bases and the J gene end by 2 bases; junction bases not matched to a gene: 12.

This chain's CDR3 is CASSRDGRDNEQFF. CDR3 nucleotide sequence: TGTGCCAGCAGCCGCGATGGAAGGGACAATGAGCAGTTCTTC. The V call is TRBV27, the J call TRBJ2-1, with D unclear. CDR3 size: 14 residues. The germline gives CDR1 MNHEY, CDR2 SMNVEV (reference sequence). V lost 6 bases, J lost 5 bases, and 14 bases lay in between.

The chain joins TRBV6-2 or TRBV6-3 to TRBJ2-5; D unresolved. The ends were cut back, 2 bases at V and 5 bases at J, with 15 bases in the middle. The CDR3 totals 15 residues. Germline CDR1 MNHEY, CDR2 SVGEGT. Here the CDR3 reads CASSYGGVMLETQYF. CDR3 nucleotide sequence: TGTGCCAGCAGTTACGGTGGGGTTATGTTGGAGACCCAGTACTTC.

The chain carries TRBV10-2 and TRBJ2-5; D is unresolved. The CDR3 spans 12 residues. V was shortened by 2 bases and J by 2 bases, with 3 bases between the two germline ends. CDR1 is WSHSY and CDR2 is SAAADI in the germline V gene. CDR3 nucleotide sequence: TGCGCCAGCAGTGAGCCGCAAGAGACCCAGTACTTC. Its translation: CASSEPQETQYF.

This chain uses TRBV28 with TRBJ1-5, with D perhaps TRBD1 (5 bases). CDR1 is MDHEN and CDR2 is SYDVKM in the germline V gene. V was trimmed by 4 bases and J by 7 bases, leaving 17 bases between them. The CDR3 is made up of 15 amino acids. In DNA, the CDR3 is TGTGCCAGCAGTTCCCCCGGGTCAGGGAAACAGCCCCAGCATTTT. It encodes CASSSPGSGKQPQHF.

The chain carries TRBV28 and TRBJ2-2; weak D call: TRBD1 (5 bases). V shed 2 bases and J shed 2 bases, with 15 bases lying between them. The germline V gene encodes CDR1 MDHEN and CDR2 SYDVKM. The CDR3 contains 17 residues. The chain's CDR3 is CASSLVSGRENTGELFF. Written as DNA, the CDR3 is TGTGCCAGCAGTTTAGTATCAGGCAGGGAAAACACCGGGGAGCTGTTTTTT.

This chain connects TRBV6-1 to TRBJ1-1, with D possibly TRBD1 on 5 matching bases. Trimming left V 5 bases short and J 0 bases short, with 13 bases between. CDR3 length equals 15 residues. Per the germline V gene, CDR1 is MNHNS and CDR2 is SASEGT. CDR3 DNA sequence: TGTGCCAGCAGTCCACCGGGACGCATGAACACTGAAGCTTTCTTT. Protein: CASSPPGRMNTEAFF.

This clonotype appeared a few times. This chain joins TRBV20-1 and TRBJ2-7, with 8 bases aligning to TRBD1. CDR3 size: 13 residues. CDR1 and CDR2 (germline): DFQATT, SNEGSKA (reference sequence). J was trimmed by 4 bases and V by 7 bases; bases with no gene match: 9. CDR3 region: CSVERDRNYEQYF. DNA for the CDR3: TGCAGTGTTGAACGGGACAGGAATTACGAGCAGTACTTC.

In this sample, this clonotype turned up a few times. V and J are TRBV6-2 or TRBV6-3 and TRBJ2-7, with TRBD2 matching over 11 bases. CDR1 and CDR2 from the germline V gene are MNHEY and SVGEGT. The V segment lost 6 bases and the J segment 0 bases; nucleotides outside the gene matches: 7. CDR3 length: 16 residues. As DNA, the CDR3 is TGTGCCAGCAGGCAGACGGGACTAGCGGTCTCCTACGAGCAGTACTTC. Translated, it gives CASRQTGLAVSYEQYF.

The gene calls are TRBV7-2 and TRBJ1-2; possible D gene TRBD1, 6 bases. Trimming took 8 bases from V and 5 from J, leaving 18 bases between them. The CDR3 sequence is 14 residues long. Germline assignment: CDR1 SGHTA and CDR2 FQGNSA. The CDR3 loop reads CASCSGACHYGYTF. CDR3 sequence (DNA): TGTGCCAGCTGCTCGGGGGCATGCCATTATGGCTACACCTTC.